This T cell receptor (beta chain) originates from a study of blood T cell repertoires in COVID-19. The CDR3 covers 15 residues. The ends were cut back, 1 base at V and 1 base at J, with 10 bases in the middle. Germline loops: CDR1 SEHNR, CDR2 FQNEAQ (reference sequence). The data were produced by immunoSEQ multiplex PCR, yet TCRdb's version contains in-frame clones alone and is incomplete. Among about 260,000 clones, around 90% were seen once, and the ten largest hold 4%. This TCR derives from a man aged 60 to 75 who had recovered from COVID-19. The rearrangement uses TRBV7-9 and TRBJ1-1, with D tentatively TRBD1 (5 bases). Sequencing used peripheral blood. The CDR3 sequence: CASSLGTTGNTEAFF. The DNA of the CDR3 is TGTGCCAGCAGCTTAGGTACTACAGGGAACACTGAAGCTTTCTTT.